The clone carrying this T cell receptor (beta chain) has at least ten counts. Antigen specificity is unknown. These data belong to a study of T cell repertoires in cytomegalovirus infection. Study as a whole: The public TCR beta signatures pointed to both CMV infection and matching HLA type. General study findings and limits: HLA-C-restricted CMV clonotypes gave the most frequent clonotype in two of eight donors. Accumulated public TCR beta family frequency recognized individuals carrying CMV together with the relevant HLA.

TCRdb re-called the reads through MiXCR, storing one row per CDR3 protein. The profile shows about 180,000 distinct CDR3 sequences, around 15% of them singletons. Trimming took 5 bases from V and 8 from J, leaving 15 bases between them. The CDR3 is 14 residues long. Germline-derived CDR1 and CDR2 are SEHNR and FQNEAQ (reference sequence). Sequencing input: PBMCs. The TCR sequence derives from a human donor in good health (CMV status not recorded). Some clones in this sample may be carry-over from other donors' samples. The rearrangement joins TRBV7-9 to TRBJ1-4, with D perhaps matching TRBD1 (6 bases). CDR3 sequence reads: CASSITGLGEKLFF. DNA for the CDR3: TGTGCCAGCAGCATTACAGGGTTAGGGGAAAAACTGTTTTTT.